The 11 T cell receptor beta chains given below trace back to one sample, sequenced in a study of blood T cells in healthy people across ages. Through a sample-barcoded 5' primer and a J-beta primer mix, a second PCR was run for roughly 6 to 12 cycles. In TCRdb, the 5' RACE reads were re-called with MiXCR into one record per CDR3 protein. This table has roughly 700,000 distinct CDR3 sequences, roughly 49% appearing once. Source material: blood. All receptors come from an older woman in good health.

The CDR3 loop reads CASSSGNEQYF. The CDR3 DNA is TGTGCCAGCAGCTCGGGAAACGAGCAGTACTTC. V and J are TRBV7-3 and TRBJ2-5, with D tentatively TRBD2 (5 bases). The end of the DNA is better explained by TRBJ2-7, so the J call may be wrong. The CDR3 runs to 11 residues. Germline V gene lookup returns CDR1 SGHTA and CDR2 FQGTGA.

Details on this clonotype: The junction departs from germline at one end; a sequencing error may be responsible. This chain joins TRBV7-3 and TRBJ2-7; D may correspond to TRBD1 or TRBD2 (5 bases each). The germline gives CDR1 SGHTA, CDR2 FQGTGA. CDR3 length: 13 residues. CDR3: CASSPRDAYEQYF. The DNA of the CDR3 is TGTGCTAGCAGCCCCCGGGACGCCTACGAGCAGTACTTC.

The rearrangement uses TRBV7-2 and TRBJ2-1; D gene uncertain. V was clipped by 4 bases and J by 8 bases, with 6 bases between them. The germline V gene encodes CDR1 SGHTA and CDR2 FQGNSA. CDR3 length equals 11 residues. The CDR3 nucleotides are TGTGCCAGCAGCTCCCTCTATGAGCAGTTCTTC. Encoded protein: CASSSLYEQFF. The variable domain in full, completed from reference TRBV7-2 and TRBJ2-1, reads GAGVSQSPSNKVTEKGKDVELRCDPISGHTALYWYRQSLGQGLEFLIYFQGNSAPDKSGLPSDRFSAERTGGSVSTLTIQRTQQEDSAVYLCASSSLYEQFFGPGTRLTVL.

This clonotype came up a few times. The CDR3 loop is CAWKTVYEQYF. CDR3 bases: TGTGCCTGGAAGACAGTATACGAGCAGTACTTC. The gene calls are TRBV30 and TRBJ2-7; TRBD1 might be the D (5 bases). V dropped 4 bases and J dropped 4 bases, with 8 bases sitting between them. This CDR3 has 11 amino acids. CDR1 GTSNPN and CDR2 SVGIG come from the germline V gene (reference sequence).

This clonotype was seen a handful of times. The rearrangement uses TRBV7-2 and TRBJ2-1; 7 bases are a match to TRBD2. The CDR3 consists of 15 residues. Trimming cost V 4 bases and J 5 bases; bases outside gene matches: 8. CDR1 SGHTA and CDR2 FQGNSA come from the germline V gene. CDR3 coding DNA: TGTGCCAGCAGCTCCGAGGGAGGGAAACACAATGAGCAGTTCTTC. It specifies CASSSEGGKHNEQFF.

This chain uses TRBV20-1 with TRBJ2-2; D is unclear. Trimming removed 6 bases from V and 0 bases from J, with 14 bases in between. The CDR3 loop spans 15 amino acids. CDR1 and CDR2 from the germline V gene are DFQATT and SNEGSKA (reference sequence). The CDR3: CSAPDFFANTGELFF. CDR3 bases: TGCAGTGCCCCTGACTTCTTCGCGAACACCGGGGAGCTGTTTTTT.

This clonotype has only a few counts. This rearrangement joins TRBV7-9 to TRBJ2-5; 10 bases align to TRBD1. Germline V lookup: CDR1 SEHNR, CDR2 FQNEAQ (reference sequence). The CDR3 spans 16 residues. With 4 bases clipped from V and 2 bases from J, the junction kept 7 bases outside the gene matches. CDR3 sequence reads: CASSWGGQGHQETQYF. The CDR3 DNA is TGTGCCAGCAGCTGGGGGGGACAGGGGCATCAAGAGACCCAGTACTTC.

This chain uses TRBV7-3 with TRBJ2-1; weak D call: TRBD1 (6 bases). Germline V gene sequence: CDR1 SGHTA, CDR2 FQGTGA. The CDR3 extends over 19 amino acids. Trimming shortened V by 4 bases and J by 3 bases, and 25 bases separated the two germline ends. CDR3: CASSSLQGTLSDGYNEQFF. CDR3 DNA: TGTGCCAGCAGCTCCCTCCAGGGGACCCTATCAGATGGCTACAATGAGCAGTTCTTC.

The chain has TRBV25-1 and TRBJ2-3; tentatively, D is TRBD2 (6 bases). The V gene lost 4 bases and the J gene lost 8 bases, with 10 bases spanning the gap. Per the germline V gene, CDR1 is MGHDK and CDR2 is SYGVNS. The CDR3 is 12 residues long. The CDR3 nucleotides are TGTGCCAGCAGTGTGGGAGGAGGTACGCAGTATTTT. Amino acids: CASSVGGGTQYF.

The chain links TRBV5-5 to TRBJ2-4; 9 nucleotides match TRBD2. Trimming at V came to 5 bases and at J to 13 bases, leaving 10 bases not matched to a gene. Germline assignment: CDR1 SGHKS and CDR2 YYEKEE (reference sequence). The CDR3 runs 13 residues. CDR3 in DNA: TGTGCCAGCAGGGGGACTAGCACTCGGGAGCAGTACTTC. This codes for CASRGTSTREQYF.

V is TRBV6-2 or TRBV6-3 and J is TRBJ2-1; maybe TRBD2 (5 bases). The CDR3 has 15 residues. V shed 6 bases and J shed 0 bases, with 12 bases lying between them. CDR1 and CDR2 (germline): MNHEY, SVGEGT. In DNA form, the CDR3 reads TGTGCCAGCAGACTAGATGGGAGCTCCTACAATGAGCAGTTCTTC. Protein: CASRLDGSSYNEQFF.